This T cell receptor beta chain appears in the sequencing data of a study of blood T cell repertoires in COVID-19. As for the study in general: The samples span acute and convalescent COVID-19 from the United States, Italy and Spain. In each case, the material was cDNA or gDNA derived from T cells, B-cell-depleted T cells, or PBMCs.

Participants spanned ages about 18 to 90 years and resided in 20 to 30 US areas. Researchers sorted participants into cohorts using their self-reported clinical history. This CDR3 has 16 amino acids. From germline, CDR1 is SGDLS and CDR2 YYNGEE. The V and J ends lost 4 bases and 4 bases, in that order; junction bases with no gene match: 7. Sequencing used immunoSEQ multiplex PCR; TCRdb keeps in-frame clones, though not all of them. Among around 140,000 clones listed, almost 85% were seen once. What was sequenced was PBMCs or T cells enriched from blood (not recorded which). This receptor was taken from a woman between 45 and 60 years old with acute COVID-19. The chain links TRBV9 to TRBJ1-3; TRBD1 matches at 11 bases. In DNA form, the CDR3 reads TGTGCCAGCAGCCCCCAGGGACAGGGGGGGGGAAACACCATATATTTT. The encoded protein is CASSPQGQGGGNTIYF.